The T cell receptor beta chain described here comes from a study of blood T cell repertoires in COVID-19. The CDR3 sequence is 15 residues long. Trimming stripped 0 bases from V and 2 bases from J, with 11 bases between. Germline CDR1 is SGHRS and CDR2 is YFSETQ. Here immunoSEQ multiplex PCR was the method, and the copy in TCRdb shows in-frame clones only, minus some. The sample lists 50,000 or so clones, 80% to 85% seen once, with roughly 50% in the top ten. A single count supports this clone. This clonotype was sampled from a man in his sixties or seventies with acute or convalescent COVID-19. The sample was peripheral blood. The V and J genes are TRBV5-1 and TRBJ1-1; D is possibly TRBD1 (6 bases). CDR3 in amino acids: CASSLEGGPNTEAFF. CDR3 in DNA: TGCGCCAGCAGCTTGGAGGGGGGGCCTAACACTGAAGCTTTCTTT. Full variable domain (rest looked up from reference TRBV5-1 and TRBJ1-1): KAGVTQTPRYLIKTRGQQVTLSCSPISGHRSVSWYQQTPGQGLQFLFEYFSETQRNKGNFPGRFSGRQFSNSRSEMNVSTLELGDSALYLCASSLEGGPNTEAFFGQGTRLTVV.